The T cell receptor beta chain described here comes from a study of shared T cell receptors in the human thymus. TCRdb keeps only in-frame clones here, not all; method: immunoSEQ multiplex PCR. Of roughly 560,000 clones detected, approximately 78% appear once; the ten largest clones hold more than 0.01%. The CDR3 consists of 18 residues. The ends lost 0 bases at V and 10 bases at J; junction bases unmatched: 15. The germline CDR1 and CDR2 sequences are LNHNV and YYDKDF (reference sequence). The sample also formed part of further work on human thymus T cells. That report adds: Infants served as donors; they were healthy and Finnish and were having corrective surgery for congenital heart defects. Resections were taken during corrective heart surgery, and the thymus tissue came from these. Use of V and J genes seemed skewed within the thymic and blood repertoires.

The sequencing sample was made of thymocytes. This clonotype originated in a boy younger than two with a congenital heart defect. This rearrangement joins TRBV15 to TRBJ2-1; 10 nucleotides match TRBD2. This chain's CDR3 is CATSRDKNMASGRYEQFF. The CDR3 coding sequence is TGTGCCACCAGCAGAGATAAAAATATGGCTAGCGGGAGATACGAGCAGTTCTTC.